This TCR beta chain was captured by sequencing in a study of T cells in Graves' hyperthyroidism and ophthalmopathy. This CDR3 comprises 12 residues. The germline V and J ends were trimmed by 4 bases and 5 bases, with 9 bases remaining between them. CDR1 is DFQATT and CDR2 is SNEGSKA in the germline V gene (reference sequence). Authors of the study amplified TCR beta CDR3 regions from RNA transcripts. Primed by the HTBI set, a first-round RT-PCR was run on the TCR CDR3. MiXCR was run by TCRdb on the multiplex PCR reads, yielding one entry per CDR3 protein. The table has approximately 250,000 distinct CDR3 sequences, approximately 24% seen once; the top ten hold approximately 35%. This clonotype was found many times.

The rearrangement uses TRBV20-1 and TRBJ1-3; possible D gene TRBD1, 5 bases. Sequenced sample: blood. The origin of this receptor is a woman aged 35 to 49 with Graves' ophthalmopathy. CDR3 DNA: TGCAGTGCTATGGGGGAACGAAACACCATATATTTT. Translating it yields CSAMGERNTIYF.